The 7 T cell receptor beta chains below come from one sample, sequenced in a study of identical twins. MiXCR, run by TCRdb on the 5' RACE reads, gives a single entry per CDR3 protein. The sample has about 700,000 distinct CDR3 sequences; over 8.5% are singletons. Separately, the same data were catalogued under a study of yellow fever vaccine responses in identical twins.

The sequencing input was PBMCs. The receptors derive from a woman aged 18-29 years in good health.

The count of this clonotype is one. The rearrangement links TRBV7-9 to TRBJ1-6; weak D call: TRBD1 (6 bases). The CDR3 is 15 residues long. Germline values: CDR1 SEHNR, CDR2 FQNEAQ (reference sequence). Trimming took 0 bases from V and 10 from J, leaving 13 bases between them. In nucleotides, the CDR3 is TGTGCCAGCAGCTTAGCGGTAGGGGGGGAATCACCCCTCCACTTT. As protein: CASSLAVGGESPLHF.

The chain couples TRBV20-1 to TRBJ2-1; TRBD2 agrees at 12 bases. V shed 5 bases, J shed 0 bases, and the junction held 11 bases outside the gene matches. There are 18 residues in the CDR3. Germline CDR1 is DFQATT and CDR2 is SNEGSKA (reference sequence). CDR3 sequence: CSARTSGTQLSSYNEQFF. The CDR3 nucleotides read TGCAGTGCTCGGACTAGCGGGACCCAATTGAGCTCCTACAATGAGCAGTTCTTC.

This clonotype was seen a few times. The V gene is TRBV20-1, the J gene TRBJ2-7, with D possibly being TRBD2 (6 bases). V was pared by 3 bases and J by 6 bases, with 21 bases between. The CDR3 runs 15 residues. Looked up from germline, CDR1 is DFQATT and CDR2 is SNEGSKA (reference sequence). Here the CDR3 DNA reads TGCAGTGCTAGGAGGGTGGGGACTCTCCTGAGCGAGCAGTACTTC. Its translation is CSARRVGTLLSEQYF.

This clonotype was observed at least ten times. The chain carries TRBV9 and TRBJ2-7; TRBD2 agrees at 11 bases. This CDR3 contains 15 residues. The V gene's germline CDR1 is SGDLS and CDR2 YYNGEE. Trimming removed 0 bases from V and 3 bases from J; junction bases left unmatched: 2. CDR3: CASSVGSGGVYEQYF. Here the CDR3 DNA reads TGTGCCAGCAGCGTAGGTAGCGGGGGGGTCTACGAGCAGTACTTC.

There are many counts of this clonotype. The V and J genes are TRBV12-3 or TRBV12-4 and TRBJ2-5; 11 bases map to TRBD2. The CDR3 length is 14 residues. The J segment lost 10 bases and the V segment lost 6 bases, leaving 10 bases of the junction unmatched. In DNA form, the CDR3 reads TGTGCCAGCAGCACTAGCGGGGGAGCAAGGGACCAGTACTTC. Residues: CASSTSGGARDQYF.

This clonotype occurred a few times. Here the CDR3 reads CASSPFPTQYF. The CDR3 DNA is TGTGCCAGCAGCCCATTCCCTACGCAGTATTTT. The gene calls are TRBV7-2 and TRBJ2-3; D is undetermined. Trimming took 5 bases from V and 8 from J, leaving 8 bases between them. CDR1 and CDR2 from the germline V gene are SGHTA and FQGNSA. CDR3 length: 11 amino acids.

This clonotype was counted between two and nine times. The V and J genes are TRBV6-1 and TRBJ2-5; D perhaps matches TRBD2 (6 bases). The germline V and J ends were trimmed by 5 bases and 5 bases, with 15 bases remaining between them. Looked up from germline, CDR1 is MNHNS and CDR2 is SASEGT. This CDR3 has 14 residues. The CDR3 DNA reads as TGTGCCAGCAGTCCTACTTTGGGGGGTGAGACCCAGTACTTC. As protein: CASSPTLGGETQYF.